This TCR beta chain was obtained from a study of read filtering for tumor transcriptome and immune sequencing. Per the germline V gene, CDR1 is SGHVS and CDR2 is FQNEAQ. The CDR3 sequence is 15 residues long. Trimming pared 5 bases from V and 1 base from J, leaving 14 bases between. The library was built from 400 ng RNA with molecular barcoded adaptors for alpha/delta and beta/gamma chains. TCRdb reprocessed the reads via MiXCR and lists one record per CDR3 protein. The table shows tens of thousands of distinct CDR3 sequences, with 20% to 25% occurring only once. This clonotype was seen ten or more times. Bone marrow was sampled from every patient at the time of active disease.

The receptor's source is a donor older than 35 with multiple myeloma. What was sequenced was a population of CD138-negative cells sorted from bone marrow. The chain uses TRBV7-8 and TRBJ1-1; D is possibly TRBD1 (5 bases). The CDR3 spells CASSRNGGTNTEAFF. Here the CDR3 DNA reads TGTGCCAGCAGCAGAAATGGGGGAACGAACACTGAAGCTTTCTTT.